This is a list of T cell receptor beta chains from one sample in a study of T cell changes during pregnancy in multiple sclerosis. Libraries were prepared by immunoSEQ multiplex PCR; TCRdb keeps only in-frame clonotypes and omits some of them. The sample has roughly 28,000 clones; roughly 90% are singletons. The material was CD4+ T cells from peripheral blood mononuclear cells, obtained in the first trimester of pregnancy. The origin of the receptors is a female donor in good health, enrolled as a control in a pregnancy study. Both conserved end residues are part of each CDR3. The D gene is left open where the match is weak. Size is stated for part of the rows, as once, few or many counts, or as a class when the clone is expanded.

D	size	J	V	DNA	CDR3
-	-	TRBJ2-6	TRBV19	TGTGCCTCAAAACGGGTAACCTCTGGGGCCAACGTCCTGACTTTC	CASKRVTSGANVLTF
TRBD1	-	TRBJ2-7	TRBV7-3	TGTGCCAGCAGCGCCGGGACAGGGGGCCTCTTTTCGGGAGAGCAGTACTTC	CASSAGTGGLFSGEQYF
-	-	TRBJ2-5	TRBV4-3	TGCGCCAGCAGCCGAGGGAACAAAGAGACCCAGTACTTC	CASSRGNKETQYF
-	-	TRBJ2-5	TRBV19	TGTGCCAGTAGTTTTGGGACTGCTAAAGAGACCCAGTACTTC	CASSFGTAKETQYF
TRBD1	-	TRBJ2-7	TRBV7-9	TGTGCCAGCAGCCCCCGGACAGGGCACTACGAGCAGTACTTC	CASSPRTGHYEQYF
TRBD2	-	TRBJ2-5	TRBV4-1	TGCGCCAGCAGCCAACCGACTAGCGGGGGGGGGACCCAGTACTTC	CASSQPTSGGGTQYF
TRBD1	-	TRBJ2-3	TRBV9	TGTGCCAGCAGCGTAGGTGGACAGGGGGCGGCAGGCGCAGATACGCAGTATTTT	CASSVGGQGAAGADTQYF
-	-	TRBJ1-1	TRBV7-2	TGTGCCAGCAGGGGGGGGCGGGGAGGGACTGAAGCTTTCTTT	CASRGGRGGTEAFF
-	once	TRBJ2-5	TRBV5-5	TGTGCCAGCATCGTGAACAGGGAGGGGACCCAGTACTTC	CASIVNREGTQYF
TRBD2	-	TRBJ2-7	TRBV12-5	TGTGCTAGTGGTTTAGTTCTAAGCGGGGCCATCTACGAGCAGTACTTC	CASGLVLSGAIYEQYF
TRBD1	-	TRBJ2-5	TRBV6-6	TGTGCCAGCAAGCTACAGGGGCAAGAGACCCAGTACTTC	CASKLQGQETQYF
-	-	TRBJ2-7	TRBV29-1	TGCAGCGTTGCCCCCCAGGGGGGCTCCTACGAGCAGTACTTC	CSVAPQGGSYEQYF
-	-	TRBJ2-7	TRBV28	TGTGCCAGCAGCCCAGAGGCACCGAGCTCCTACGAGCAGTACTTC	CASSPEAPSSYEQYF
TRBD1	-	TRBJ2-2	TRBV5-4	TGTGCCAGCAGCCCGGCGACAGGGGGGAACACCGGGGAGCTGTTTTTT	CASSPATGGNTGELFF
TRBD2	once	TRBJ2-7	TRBV28	TGTGCCAGCAGTTCCCTTAGTGGGAGGGCCTACGAGCAGTACTTC	CASSSLSGRAYEQYF
TRBD2	once	TRBJ2-1	TRBV9	TGTGCCAGCAGCCCGGGACTAGCCCCCTACAATGAGCAGTTCTTC	CASSPGLAPYNEQFF
TRBD1	-	TRBJ1-2	TRBV28	TGTGCCAGTAGCATTATTGCCCGGACAGGGGTAAATGGCTACACCTTC	CASSIIARTGVNGYTF
-	-	TRBJ1-1	TRBV6-1	TGTGCCAGCACCCAGGGGTGGGGCGCGAACACTGAAGCTTTCTTT	CASTQGWGANTEAFF
-	-	TRBJ2-1	TRBV9	TGTGCCAGCAGCGTAATGGCGGGGGCCCCCAATGAGCAGTTCTTC	CASSVMAGAPNEQFF
TRBD1	-	TRBJ2-7	TRBV5-6	TGTGCCAGCAGCCGTAAACCGGGACAGGGTTCCTACGAGCAGTACTTC	CASSRKPGQGSYEQYF
-	-	TRBJ1-3	TRBV5-1	TGCGCCAGCAGCTTATCAGGGGTCGGAAACACCATATATTTT	CASSLSGVGNTIYF
-	-	TRBJ1-2	TRBV2	TGTGCCAGCAGTGAACAGGCTAACTATGGCTACACCTTC	CASSEQANYGYTF
TRBD1	-	TRBJ2-3	TRBV6-6	TGTGCCAGCACCCTCAGGGACAGCAGCACAGATACGCAGTATTTT	CASTLRDSSTDTQYF
-	once	TRBJ1-2	TRBV7-8	TGTGCCAGCAGCCTCGGAGGTGGCTACACCTTC	CASSLGGGYTF
-	-	TRBJ2-3	TRBV7-9	TGTGCCAGCAGCTTAATATCGGGGGTCACAGATACGCAGTATTTT	CASSLISGVTDTQYF
-	few	TRBJ2-7	TRBV10-3	TGTGCCATCAGTGAGCGCAGGGACACCGAGCAGTACTTC	CAISERRDTEQYF
-	-	TRBJ1-2	TRBV21-1	TGTGCCAGCAGCAAAGCGCTTTACGGGGGCTACACCTTC	CASSKALYGGYTF
TRBD2	-	TRBJ2-5	TRBV30	TGTGCCTGGAGTGCGGGACTAGCGGGAGAGACCCAGTACTTC	CAWSAGLAGETQYF
TRBD2	-	TRBJ2-7	TRBV7-2	TGTGCCAGCAGCTTTAGCGGGAGCTACGAGCAGTACTTC	CASSFSGSYEQYF
-	-	TRBJ1-5	TRBV6-5	TGTGCCAGCAGTGACACTTATAGCAATCAGCCCCAGCATTTT	CASSDTYSNQPQHF
-	-	TRBJ2-2	TRBV7-2	TGTGCCAGCAGTCCCTCAGTTTACACCGGGGAGCTGTTTTTT	CASSPSVYTGELFF
TRBD1	-	TRBJ2-1	TRBV11-3	TGTGCCAGCAGCTGGGGGACAGGGTTTGGGGAGCAGTTCTTC	CASSWGTGFGEQFF
TRBD1	-	TRBJ1-6	TRBV7-2	TGTGCCAGCAGCGCAGACAGGGGTCGCTTAACCCTCCACTTT	CASSADRGRLTLHF
-	-	TRBJ2-7	TRBV6-5	TGTGCCAGCGGGGCCGTCGGTGAGCAGTACTTC	CASGAVGEQYF
-	-	TRBJ2-3	TRBV5-1	TGCGCCAGCAGCTTGCGAAGGGTCGGGGGAACCGATACGCAGTATTTT	CASSLRRVGGTDTQYF
TRBD1	-	TRBJ1-3	TRBV28	TGTGCCAGCACCCAGTGGACAGGGGGATCTGGAAACACCATATATTTT	CASTQWTGGSGNTIYF
TRBD2	-	TRBJ2-1	TRBV20-1	TGCAGTGCTACCCGGGGGGATGAGCAGTTCTTC	CSATRGDEQFF
-	-	TRBJ1-5	TRBV7-8	TGTGCCAGCAGCTCCCGACGGGGGAACAATCAGCCCCAGCATTTT	CASSSRRGNNQPQHF
-	-	TRBJ1-1	TRBV15	TGTGCCACCAGCAGAGACCAACAGGGTTATGGCACTGAAGCTTTCTTT	CATSRDQQGYGTEAFF
-	-	TRBJ1-2	TRBV10-3	TGTGCCACCTCGCAGGGCGACTATGGCTACACCTTC	CATSQGDYGYTF
-	once	TRBJ1-1	TRBV15	TGTGCCACCAGCAGAGTATGGGGGGGGAGGACTGAAGCTTTCTTT	CATSRVWGGRTEAFF
-	-	TRBJ2-5	TRBV2	TGTGCCAGCAAATGGGGAGAGGGGAGGGAGACCCAGTACTTC	CASKWGEGRETQYF
TRBD1	-	TRBJ1-1	TRBV19	TGTGCCAGTAGTCCTGGACAGGGAATTCGAGCTTTCTTT	CASSPGQGIRAFF
TRBD1	-	TRBJ2-3	TRBV10-2	TGCGCCAGCACAGGGACAGGGGGGACAGATACGCAGTATTTT	CASTGTGGTDTQYF
-	once	TRBJ2-7	TRBV1	TGCACCAGCAGCCAAACCAGCGGGCCCTCCTACGAGCAGTACTTC	CTSSQTSGPSYEQYF
TRBD1	-	TRBJ1-5	TRBV5-1	TGCGCCAGCAGCATGACAGGGAATAGCAATCAGCCCCAGCATTTT	CASSMTGNSNQPQHF
-	-	TRBJ2-1	TRBV10-2	TGCGCCAGCAGTGCGGGACTTCCGCGGGGTCACAATGAGCAGTTCTTC	CASSAGLPRGHNEQFF
TRBD1	-	TRBJ2-7	TRBV2	TGTGCCAGCAGTGGGCCTGACACCGGGACAGCCGCCTACGAGCAGTACTTC	CASSGPDTGTAAYEQYF
-	-	TRBJ1-1	TRBV5-1	TGCGCCAGCAGCTTGGGTCAGGGGCGTGAGAACACTGAAGCTTTCTTT	CASSLGQGRENTEAFF
TRBD2	few	TRBJ2-5	TRBV5-6	TGTGCCAGCAGCATGCATCGGGGGGATAGGGAGACCCAGTACTTC	CASSMHRGDRETQYF
-	-	TRBJ2-7	TRBV9	TGTGCCAGCAGCGCGAGGCCCTCCCATGGAGGGGCCTACGAGCAGTACTTC	CASSARPSHGGAYEQYF
TRBD1	-	TRBJ1-4	TRBV10-2	TGCGCCAGCAGCGCACAGGGGGCGCGAGAAAAACTGTTTTTT	CASSAQGAREKLFF
TRBD1	-	TRBJ1-2	TRBV5-1	TGCGCCAGCAGCTTGGGGACAGGGGCACTCTACACCTTC	CASSLGTGALYTF
-	-	TRBJ2-6	TRBV9	TGTGCCAGCAGCACTTCTGGGGCCAACGTCCTGACTTTC	CASSTSGANVLTF
-	-	TRBJ1-2	TRBV5-1	TGCGCCAGCAGCCTGACAGTTAACTATGGCTACACCTTC	CASSLTVNYGYTF
TRBD2	medium-sized	TRBJ2-3	TRBV6-1	TGTGCCAGCAGTGAATGGAGCGGGAGGTCAGATACGCAGTATTTT	CASSEWSGRSDTQYF
-	once	TRBJ1-2	TRBV5-4	TGTGCCAGTAGGAGGAGCTCGGACGCTAACTATGGCTACACCTTC	CASRRSSDANYGYTF